This T cell receptor (beta chain) originates from a study of OX40 agonist ivuxolimab in advanced cancers. Study-level background: Aged 23 to 79 with a mean of 60 years, they were more than 80% male. Treatment received earlier with anti-PD-1, anti-PD-L1 or anti-CTLA-4 agents was allowed, and more than 35% had some.

Points from the study as a whole: A proportion of nonresponders additionally exhibited low normalized T-cell clonal expansion. More expanded clones were found, on average, in CD8+ than in CD4+ T cells.

The method was immunoSEQ multiplex PCR; TCRdb's version includes in-frame clones alone and lacks a portion of them. The sample contains over 65,000 clones, roughly 88% of which appear only once. In the case of this clone: Its antigen is unknown.

This CDR3 spans 13 amino acids. V was cut by 0 bases and J by 4 bases, with 6 bases left in between. Germline CDR1 is MNHEY and CDR2 is SVGAGI. This TCR was sampled from an adult with an advanced solid tumor such as melanoma, head and neck, liver or kidney cancer. V usage is TRBV6-5 and J usage is TRBJ1-1, with unresolved D. Sample: CD4+ or CD8+ T cells sorted from blood, taken in a trial of the OX40 agonist ivuxolimab. CDR3 coding DNA: TGTGCCAGCAGTTACTCGACCGGCACTGAAGCTTTCTTT. Translated, it gives CASSYSTGTEAFF.